The 25 T cell receptor beta chains given below trace back to one sample, sequenced in a study of early T cells in non-severe SARS-CoV-2 infection (dated by TCRdb to the early 2020s). The protocol used for the library was 5' RACE. The instrument given in TCRdb is NextSeq 500. Through fastp at Q25 and MiXCR, TCRdb rebuilt clones from the public reads, retaining in-frame beta chains. When rows share a CDR3 protein, they turn into one entry using the most common DNA and genes. In all, the sample holds about 49,000 distinct CDR3 sequences, and about 4.2% of those were seen once. 6% of the sample is taken by the ten largest. Specimen: whole blood. The source is an adult who was a healthcare worker with PCR-confirmed SARS-CoV-2 infection or an uninfected control (not recorded which).

This chain links TRBV6-5 with TRBJ2-7; D perhaps matches TRBD1 (6 bases). The CDR3 extends over 11 amino acids. Germline V lookup: CDR1 MNHEY, CDR2 SVGAGI. V gave up 11 bases and J gave up 4 bases, with 12 bases separating them. CDR3 residues: CASGTQYEQYF. As DNA, the CDR3 is TGTGCCTCCGGGACACAGTACGAGCAGTACTTC.

In DNA, the CDR3 is TGTGCCACCAGCAGAGAAGCAGAGACTGAAGCTTTCTTT. Encoded protein: CATSREAETEAFF. The chain recombines TRBV15 with TRBJ1-1; D call uncertain. Per the germline V gene, CDR1 is LNHNV and CDR2 is YYDKDF (reference sequence). The CDR3 consists of 13 residues. V was shortened by 0 bases and J by 5 bases, with 7 bases between the two germline ends.

This clonotype came up a few times. The rearrangement uses TRBV3-1 and TRBJ2-1; no reliable D call. The V gene's germline CDR1 is LGHDT and CDR2 YNNKEL (reference sequence). Trimming cost V 4 bases and J 7 bases, with 8 bases left between them. The CDR3 length is 12 residues. CDR3 DNA: TGTGCCAGCAGCCGTCGGCAAAATGAGCAGTTCTTC. This gives the protein CASSRRQNEQFF.

This clonotype has a count of ten or more. The chain joins TRBV12-5 to TRBJ2-2, with a possible D match to TRBD2 (5 bases). CDR3 length: 15 residues. V was clipped by 5 bases and J by 0 bases, with 10 bases between them. The germline CDR1 and CDR2 sequences are LGHNT and FRNRAP. For the CDR3, the DNA is TGTGCTAGTGGTCCCGGGGATTCGAACACCGGGGAGCTGTTTTTT. Amino acids: CASGPGDSNTGELFF.

At least ten counts were recorded for this clonotype. The chain links TRBV10-3 to TRBJ1-6; no reliable D call. This CDR3 has 16 amino acids. The V gene lost 4 bases and the J gene lost 1 base, with 11 bases spanning the gap. Germline V gene sequence: CDR1 ENHRY, CDR2 SYGVKD. The CDR3 spells CAISANPGSYNSPLHF. The CDR3, as DNA: TGTGCCATCAGTGCGAACCCCGGGTCCTATAATTCACCCCTCCACTTT.

Ten or more counts support this clonotype. The rearrangement joins TRBV18 to TRBJ1-1; D is uncertain. CDR1 is KGHSH, CDR2 LQKENI, per germline. The CDR3 length is 15 residues. V was trimmed by 6 bases and J by 1 base, leaving 15 bases between them. The CDR3 nucleotides read TGTGCCAGCTCCCCAATGGGGTGGACGAACACTGAAGCTTTCTTT. This gives the protein CASSPMGWTNTEAFF.

This clonotype was counted many times. V and J are TRBV24-1 and TRBJ2-7; D not resolved. The germline V and J ends were trimmed by 0 bases and 2 bases, with 10 bases remaining between them. Germline assignment: CDR1 KGHDR and CDR2 SFDVKD. The CDR3 has 15 amino acids. CDR3 nucleotide sequence: TGTGCCACCAGTGATTTGGCTAGACCCACCTACGAGCAGTACTTC. Protein: CATSDLARPTYEQYF.

This clonotype was detected ten times or more. The chain uses TRBV11-3 and TRBJ2-3; D perhaps matches TRBD2 (6 bases). V was pared by 5 bases and J by 3 bases, with 12 bases between. This CDR3 region has 14 residues. Germline CDR1 and CDR2: SGHNT and YENEEA. The CDR3 sequence is CASSQRGGTDTQYF. The DNA of the CDR3 is TGTGCCAGCAGCCAACGGGGAGGTACAGATACGCAGTATTTT.

This clonotype was counted ten times or more. This chain links TRBV5-4 with TRBJ2-1, with D possibly being TRBD2 (6 bases). This CDR3 spans 15 amino acids. From germline, CDR1 is SGHNT and CDR2 YYREEE (reference sequence). V lost 3 bases and J lost 6, with 16 bases in between. The CDR3 protein is CASSSRGFTGNEQFF. CDR3 bases: TGTGCCAGCAGCTCCCGGGGGTTTACGGGCAATGAGCAGTTCTTC.

In the case of this clonotype: One end of the junction is discordant with germline, which a read error may explain. V usage is TRBV7-2 and J usage is TRBJ2-2, with 9 bases matching TRBD1. This CDR3 has 12 amino acids. From germline, CDR1 is SGHTA and CDR2 FQGNSA. Here the CDR3 reads CASSHRGRELSF. The CDR3 DNA follows: TGTGCCAGCAGCCACAGGGGGCGTGAGCTGTCTTTT.

This clonotype was counted at least ten times. The CDR3 nucleotides read TGCAGTGCTGAACTCCAAGAGACCCAGTACTTC. Translating gives CSAELQETQYF. The chain joins TRBV20-1 to TRBJ2-5; D not resolved. The CDR3 totals 11 residues. V lost 5 bases, J lost 1 base, and 5 bases lay in between. Germline V CDR1 and CDR2: DFQATT, SNEGSKA (reference sequence).

This clonotype was counted at least ten times. V and J are TRBV15 and TRBJ2-3; 12 bases are shared with TRBD2. The CDR3 extends over 15 amino acids. V shed 5 bases and J 7 bases; nucleotides not matched to a gene: 7. The germline CDR1 and CDR2 sequences are LNHNV and YYDKDF (reference sequence). CDR3 in DNA: TGTGCCACCAGCCCCCGACTAGCGGGAGCGAATACGCAGTATTTT. Encoded protein: CATSPRLAGANTQYF.

At least ten counts were recorded for this clonotype. The chain uses TRBV24-1 and TRBJ1-6; D is unclear. Germline V lookup: CDR1 KGHDR, CDR2 SFDVKD. The CDR3 runs 16 residues. V lost 1 base and J 0 bases, leaving 6 bases between the germline ends. This CDR3 is CATSDLGSSYNSPLHF. For the CDR3, the DNA is TGTGCCACCAGTGATTTAGGGAGCTCCTATAATTCACCCCTCCACTTT.

At least ten counts were recorded for this clonotype. The rearrangement links TRBV7-8 to TRBJ1-1, with D perhaps TRBD1 (5 bases). CDR3 size: 16 residues. Germline CDR1 SGHVS, CDR2 FQNEAQ. Trimming left V 0 bases short and J 1 base short, with 12 bases between. CDR3 sequence reads: CASSLASSTGNTEAFF. CDR3 in DNA: TGTGCCAGCAGCTTAGCGAGTAGTACAGGGAACACTGAAGCTTTCTTT.

In this sample, this clonotype turned up many times. The DNA of the CDR3 is TGTGCCAGCAGCCCAGGAGCCATCCGGAACAATGAGCAGTTCTTC. Translation: CASSPGAIRNNEQFF. This chain connects TRBV5-4 to TRBJ2-1; no firm D call. This CDR3 spans 15 amino acids. Trimming pared 4 bases from V and 5 bases from J, leaving 16 bases between. Germline lookup yields CDR1 SGHNT and CDR2 YYREEE (reference sequence).

This clonotype showed up many times. The chain combines TRBV29-1 with TRBJ2-7, with 14 nucleotides matching TRBD2. CDR3 length: 17 amino acids. With 5 bases clipped from V and 5 bases from J, the junction kept 14 bases outside the gene matches. Germline CDR1 and CDR2: SQVTM and ANQGSEA. DNA for the CDR3: TGCAGCGTTTCTCGACTAGCGGGGGGGCCGAGAACGGACGAGCAGTACTTC. Amino acids: CSVSRLAGGPRTDEQYF.

This clonotype was recorded at least ten times. The CDR3: CAWSPPIGNTDTQYF. CDR3 nucleotide sequence: TGTGCCTGGAGTCCCCCCATAGGGAACACAGATACGCAGTATTTT. The chain couples TRBV30 to TRBJ2-3, with D hard to call. Trimming pared 2 bases from V and 2 bases from J, leaving 14 bases between. Germline V CDR1 and CDR2: GTSNPN, SVGIG (reference sequence). The CDR3 loop spans 15 amino acids.

This chain joins TRBV10-3 and TRBJ1-3, with TRBD1 matching over 11 bases. Germline CDR1 is ENHRY and CDR2 is SYGVKD. With V trimmed by 8 bases and J by 4 bases, 4 bases remained unmatched. CDR3 length equals 14 residues. The CDR3 here is CAIEGQGGGNTIYF. DNA of the CDR3: TGTGCCATCGAGGGACAGGGGGGCGGAAACACCATATATTTT.

This clonotype was detected only a few times. The chain has TRBV29-1 and TRBJ1-2; 10 bases agree with TRBD1. Germline CDR1 reads SQVTM; CDR2 reads ANQGSEA. V shed 1 base, J shed 2 bases, and the junction held 1 base outside the gene matches. This CDR3 is built from 14 residues. The CDR3 coding sequence is TGCAGCGTTGAAGGGGGACAGGGGAACTATGGCTACACCTTC. This codes for CSVEGGQGNYGYTF.

The sample holds many counts of this clonotype. The chain has TRBV9 and TRBJ2-2; 7 nucleotides agree with TRBD2. CDR1 SGDLS and CDR2 YYNGEE come from the germline V gene. The V gene end was trimmed by 0 bases and the J gene end by 3 bases; junction bases not matched to a gene: 5. This CDR3 region has 16 residues. CDR3 bases: TGTGCCAGCAGCGTAGCAGGCGGGGGATACACCGGGGAGCTGTTTTTT. Translated: CASSVAGGGYTGELFF.

Ten or more counts support this clonotype. The DNA of the CDR3 is TGTGCCAGCAGTTCCACCGCCAGGGGCTACCCGGAGACCCAGTACTTC. Its protein product is CASSSTARGYPETQYF. V usage is TRBV27 and J usage is TRBJ2-5; possible D gene TRBD1, 6 bases. This CDR3 contains 16 residues. Germline V lookup: CDR1 MNHEY, CDR2 SMNVEV (reference sequence). V lost 4 bases and J 5 bases, leaving 20 bases between the germline ends.

There are a few counts of this clonotype. The rearrangement links TRBV30 to TRBJ1-2; D unresolved. The CDR3 is 11 residues long. The V gene lost 0 bases and the J gene lost 5 bases, with 4 bases spanning the gap. Germline CDR1 reads GTSNPN; CDR2 reads SVGIG (reference sequence). The CDR3 region has the DNA TGTGCCTGGAGTGTGAGATATGGCTACACCTTC. Amino acids: CAWSVRYGYTF. The whole variable domain, remainder taken from reference TRBV30 and TRBJ1-2, is SQTIHQWPATLVQPVGSPLSLECTVEGTSNPNLYWYRQAAGRGLQLLFYSVGIGQISSEVPQNLSASRPQDRQFILSSKKLLLSDSGFYLCAWSVRYGYTFGSGTRLTVV.

This clonotype was detected many times. The J gene is TRBJ2-7, the V gene TRBV10-2, with D perhaps matching TRBD1 (5 bases). The V and J ends lost 6 bases and 9 bases respectively, with 15 bases between them. Germline CDR1 WSHSY, CDR2 SAAADI. The CDR3 is made up of 12 amino acids. The CDR3 DNA follows: TGCGCCAGCAGATCATTAGGGGATGCGCAGTACTTC. Amino acids: CASRSLGDAQYF.

This clonotype appeared many times. This chain uses TRBV6-2 or TRBV6-3 with TRBJ2-5; D unresolved. Germline V gene data show CDR1 as MNHEY and CDR2 as SVGEGT. This CDR3 is built from 13 residues. V lost 2 bases and J 4 bases, leaving 8 bases between the germline ends. CDR3: CASSYRRLETQYF. DNA of the CDR3: TGTGCCAGCAGTTACAGGCGTCTAGAGACCCAGTACTTC.

Concerning this clonotype: A read error is possible here, since a much larger clone lies one base away. This chain connects TRBV11-2 to TRBJ1-1; the D gene is possibly TRBD1 (5 bases). Germline-derived CDR1 and CDR2 are SGHAT and FQNNGV. The CDR3 has 13 residues. Trimming cost V 7 bases and J 2 bases, with 11 bases left between them. The CDR3 protein is CASILGVNTEAFF. In DNA, the CDR3 is TGTGCCAGCATCTTGGGGGTAAACACTGAAGCTTTCTTT.